These 7 T cell receptor beta chains share one sample of origin, sequenced in a study of CD8+ T cells in alopecia areata. TCR sequencing used cDNA made by reverse transcription of extracted RNA. Generated by immunoSEQ multiplex PCR, the TCRdb table keeps only in-frame clones and is missing some. The table has 90,000 to 130,000 clones, approximately 61% seen once. Sequenced material: NKG2D-low CD8+ T cells sorted from blood. Receptors were obtained from a human donor with alopecia areata.

This rearrangement joins TRBV7-9 to TRBJ1-1, with a possible D match to TRBD1 (5 bases). Germline V gene data show CDR1 as SEHNR and CDR2 as FQNEAQ (reference sequence). The CDR3 length is 14 residues. V lost 7 bases and J lost 2, with 14 bases in between. This CDR3 reads CASTHGGTNTEAFF. The CDR3 DNA follows: TGTGCCAGCACACACGGGGGGACTAACACTGAAGCTTTCTTT. The full variable domain, with the rest looked up from reference TRBV7-9 and TRBJ1-1, is DTGVSQNPRHKITKRGQNVTFRCDPISEHNRLYWYRQTLGQGPEFLTYFQNEAQLEKSRLLSDRFSAERPKGSFSTLEIQRTEQGDSAMYLCASTHGGTNTEAFFGQGTRLTVV.

This clone was observed once. This chain links TRBV29-1 with TRBJ2-7; 8 bases are a match to TRBD2. This CDR3 spans 14 amino acids. V gave up 4 bases and J gave up 6 bases; unmatched junction bases: 11. The germline CDR1 and CDR2 sequences are SQVTM and ANQGSEA. CDR3 amino acids: CSVAGGPFSAEQYF. In DNA form, the CDR3 reads TGCAGCGTTGCGGGAGGGCCCTTTTCTGCCGAGCAGTACTTC.

The J gene is TRBJ2-2, the V gene TRBV28, with 10 bases identical to TRBD2. V lost 6 bases to trimming and J lost 2 bases; unmatched junction nucleotides: 12. There are 18 residues in the CDR3. Germline V gene data show CDR1 as MDHEN and CDR2 as SYDVKM. CDR3 protein: CASRPTRIAGGNTGELFF. Here the CDR3 DNA reads TGTGCCAGCAGGCCTACCCGTATAGCGGGAGGAAACACCGGGGAGCTGTTTTTT.

The chain couples TRBV29-1 to TRBJ2-1, with 11 bases that match TRBD2. The V segment lost 6 bases and the J segment 8 bases; nucleotides outside the gene matches: 6. Germline assignment: CDR1 SQVTM and CDR2 ANQGSEA. CDR3 length: 13 residues. CDR3 loop: CSVMGLAEYEQFF. Written as DNA, the CDR3 is TGCAGCGTCATGGGACTAGCGGAGTATGAGCAGTTCTTC.

The chain recombines TRBV10-2 with TRBJ1-2, with no clear D. This CDR3 is 11 amino acids long. V dropped 8 bases and J dropped 1 base, with 5 bases sitting between them. The germline CDR1 and CDR2 sequences are WSHSY and SAAADI. The CDR3 DNA is TGCGCCAGCGAGGGTAACTATGGCTACACCTTC. Protein: CASEGNYGYTF.

This clone was seen more than once but under ten times. The rearrangement joins TRBV27 to TRBJ2-7; possibly TRBD2 for D (6 bases). Trimming cost V 8 bases and J 1 base, with 15 bases left between them. Germline lookup yields CDR1 MNHEY and CDR2 SMNVEV (reference sequence). The CDR3 loop spans 14 amino acids. The CDR3 reads CASQVGRLSYEQYF. CDR3 sequence (DNA): TGTGCCAGCCAGGTTGGGAGGCTATCCTACGAGCAGTACTTC.

This chain uses TRBV15 with TRBJ1-1; D unresolved. Germline V lookup: CDR1 LNHNV, CDR2 YYDKDF (reference sequence). Between the trimmed V and J ends, which lost 0 bases and 7 bases, there was a span of 9 bases. The CDR3 is 13 amino acids. CDR3 protein: CATSRDLGFEAFF. CDR3 nucleotide sequence: TGTGCCACCAGCAGAGATTTGGGGTTTGAAGCTTTCTTT.